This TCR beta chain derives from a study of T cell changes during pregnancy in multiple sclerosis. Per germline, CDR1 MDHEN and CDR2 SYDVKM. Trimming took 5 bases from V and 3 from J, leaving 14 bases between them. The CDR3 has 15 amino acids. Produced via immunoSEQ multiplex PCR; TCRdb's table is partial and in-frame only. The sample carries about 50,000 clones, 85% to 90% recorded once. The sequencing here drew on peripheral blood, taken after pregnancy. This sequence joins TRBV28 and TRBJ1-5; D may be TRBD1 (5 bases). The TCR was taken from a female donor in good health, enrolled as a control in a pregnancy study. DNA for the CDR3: TGTGCCAGCAGTCTCATAGGGGCGAACAATCAGCCCCAGCATTTT. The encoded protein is CASSLIGANNQPQHF.